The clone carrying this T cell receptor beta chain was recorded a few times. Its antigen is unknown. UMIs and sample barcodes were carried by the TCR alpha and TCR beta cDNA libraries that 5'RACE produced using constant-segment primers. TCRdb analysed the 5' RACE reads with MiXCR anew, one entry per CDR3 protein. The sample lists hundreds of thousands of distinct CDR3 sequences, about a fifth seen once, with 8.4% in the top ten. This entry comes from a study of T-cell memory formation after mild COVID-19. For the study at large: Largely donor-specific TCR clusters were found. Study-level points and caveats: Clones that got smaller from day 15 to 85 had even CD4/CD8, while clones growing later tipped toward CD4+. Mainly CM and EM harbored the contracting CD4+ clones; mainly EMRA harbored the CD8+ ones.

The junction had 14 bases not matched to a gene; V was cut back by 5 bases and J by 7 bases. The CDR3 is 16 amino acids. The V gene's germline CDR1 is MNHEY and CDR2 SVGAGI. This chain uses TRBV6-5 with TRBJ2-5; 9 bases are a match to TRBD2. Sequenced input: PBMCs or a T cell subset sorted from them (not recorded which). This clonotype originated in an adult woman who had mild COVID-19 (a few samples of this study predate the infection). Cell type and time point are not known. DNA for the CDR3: TGTGCCAGCAGTCCACTCCTCGCGGGGGGGCCAGGGACCCAGTACTTC. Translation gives CASSPLLAGGPGTQYF.